The source of this TCR beta chain is a study of T cell clonotyping in hematopoietic cell transplantation. Of note for this clone: Its antigen is currently unknown.

Study observations and caveats: Higher Inverse Simpson Index values in graft donor and pretransplant recipient predicted broader posttransplant TCR diversity. Without cell sorting, CD4 versus CD8 contributions remain unresolved. After transplant, recipient diversity fell while pathologically expanded clonotypes grew through day 180.

Germline V gives CDR1 MNHNY, CDR2 SVGAGI (reference sequence). Deletions cut 0 bases from V and 10 bases from J, with 13 bases between. CDR3 length equals 14 residues. The time point: recipient sample about 28 days before transplant, after cytoreduction. The protocol was immunoSEQ multiplex PCR, while the TCRdb copy is restricted to in-frame clones and leaves out a portion. In the table there are some 28,000 clones, approximately 86% of which are singletons. The starting material was peripheral blood mononuclear cells, obtained before stem cell transplant. The source is a man between 35 and 55 years old with acute myeloid leukemia. Some clones in this sample may be carry-over from other donors' samples. The chain combines TRBV6-6 with TRBJ2-1; D perhaps matches TRBD2 (6 bases). The CDR3 sequence: CASSYSNRDSEQFF. The CDR3 DNA reads TGTGCCAGCAGTTACTCCAACCGGGACTCGGAGCAGTTCTTC.